Ten or more counts support the clone carrying this T cell receptor beta chain. Its matching antigen is unknown. The CDR3 length is 17 residues. J was trimmed by 2 bases and V by 5 bases; bases with no gene match: 15. The germline V gene encodes CDR1 SGHVS and CDR2 FQNEAQ. This specimen comes from a study of glioma-infiltrating T cells. The study's findings and limits: Very few CDR3 sequences were shared between tissue and blood. Tissue-blood divergence was below expectation in non-neoplastic patients, above in gliomas.

Using RNA template, CDR3s of TCR alpha and beta were amplified with iRepertoire arm-PCR. For one-step reverse transcription and amplification, about 85-400 ng of tissue mRNA or PBMC total RNA was used. One entry per CDR3 protein results from TCRdb running MiXCR on the multiplex PCR reads. This sample has more than 3,000 distinct CDR3 sequences; less than 40% occur once, and the top ten carry 20% to 30%. Sequenced: glioma tissue, nonneoplastic brain tissue, or PBMCs (not recorded which). The J gene is TRBJ2-7, the V gene TRBV7-8; 7 bases agree with TRBD1. The sequence came from a human donor with low-grade glioma or glioblastoma, undergoing nonglioma brain surgery, or in good health (not recorded which). Written as DNA, the CDR3 is TGTGCCAGCAGCGAGAGAGTACGGGACAGTACTACCTACGAGCAGTACTTC. Translating gives CASSERVRDSTTYEQYF.